The 10 T cell receptor beta chains below all came from one sample that was sequenced in a study of control samples from healthy donors and cancer patients (dated by TCRdb to 2020 to 2022). The library was produced with the immunoSEQ multiplex PCR assay. TCRdb stores this immuneACCESS table with in-frame sequences only. Part of the clones is absent; in the studies checked, under half of the shortfall reflects unresolved V genes, and no reason is known for the rest. This sample lists about 51,000 clones; under 90% were detected once. The ten most abundant clones make up over 9% of the sample. The sample was blood. The source is a man aged 65 to 79 in good health.

CDR3 protein: CASSLRAGYNYGYTF. As DNA, the CDR3 is TGTGCCAGCAGCCTCCGGGCAGGGTATAACTATGGCTACACCTTC. The chain recombines TRBV28 with TRBJ1-2, with a possible D match to TRBD1 (5 bases). V gave up 6 bases and J gave up 1 base, with 15 bases separating them. CDR3 length: 15 amino acids. Per germline, CDR1 MDHEN and CDR2 SYDVKM.

The chain links TRBV5-1 to TRBJ2-3; no clear D. This CDR3 region has 14 residues. The V gene lost 1 base and the J gene lost 0 bases, with 6 bases spanning the gap. CDR1 SGHRS and CDR2 YFSETQ come from the germline V gene. This chain's CDR3 is CASSLSQSTDTQYF. CDR3 in DNA: TGCGCCAGCAGCTTGAGCCAGAGCACAGATACGCAGTATTTT.

The chain has TRBV7-9 and TRBJ2-5; 9 bases align to TRBD2. The junction had 5 bases not matched to a gene; V was cut back by 4 bases and J by 5 bases. CDR3 length: 14 residues. CDR1 and CDR2 (germline): SEHNR, FQNEAQ (reference sequence). CDR3 protein: CASSSGTSWETQYF. CDR3 DNA: TGTGCCAGCAGCTCCGGGACTAGCTGGGAGACCCAGTACTTC.

This chain joins TRBV2 and TRBJ2-3; 10 bases map to TRBD2. This CDR3 contains 14 residues. Germline V lookup: CDR1 SNHLY, CDR2 FYNNEI. Trimming removed 7 bases from V and 5 bases from J; junction bases left unmatched: 6. The DNA of the CDR3 is TGTGCCAGCACAGAGCGGGAGGGCCGAGATACGCAGTATTTT. Translation gives CASTEREGRDTQYF.

The chain couples TRBV5-6 to TRBJ1-1; possible D gene TRBD1, 5 bases. The CDR3 is 17 residues long. From germline, CDR1 is SGHDT and CDR2 YYEEEE. V shed 0 bases and J shed 3 bases, with 18 bases lying between them. The DNA of the CDR3 is TGTGCCAGCAGCTTGGCGGGGGAACCCTGGGGGTACACTGAAGCTTTCTTT. Translating gives CASSLAGEPWGYTEAFF.

The chain is built from TRBV7-2 and TRBJ2-4; a weak D match, TRBD1 (6 bases). Germline V gives CDR1 SGHTA, CDR2 FQGNSA. CDR3 length: 15 amino acids. Deletions cut 2 bases from V and 0 bases from J, with 8 bases between. The CDR3 DNA is TGTGCCAGCAGCTTAAACAGGGAAGCCAAAAACATTCAGTACTTC. Amino acid sequence: CASSLNREAKNIQYF.

This chain links TRBV12-3 or TRBV12-4 with TRBJ2-7; 7 bases line up with TRBD2. CDR3 length equals 12 residues. V was pared by 0 bases and J by 7 bases, with 0 bases of the junction left unmatched. The CDR3 is CASSLAGGEQYF. The CDR3 DNA is TGTGCCAGCAGTTTAGCCGGGGGGGAGCAGTACTTC.

By frequency in the sample, this clone is medium-sized. The chain recombines TRBV7-9 with TRBJ1-3; D unresolved. CDR3 length: 17 residues. V lost 1 base and J lost 0, with 13 bases in between. Germline CDR1 and CDR2: SEHNR and FQNEAQ (reference sequence). CDR3 coding DNA: TGTGCCAGCAGCTTAGTATCAAGTCTATCCTCTGGAAACACCATATATTTT. The encoded protein is CASSLVSSLSSGNTIYF.

This rearrangement joins TRBV18 to TRBJ2-5, with 14 bases identical to TRBD2. V was pared by 1 base and J by 6 bases, with 7 bases of the junction left unmatched. This CDR3 contains 17 residues. Germline V gene lookup returns CDR1 KGHSH and CDR2 LQKENI. The CDR3 DNA sequence: TGTGCCAGCTCACCACGTGGGACTAGCGGGAGCACAAAGACCCAGTACTTC. Translation gives CASSPRGTSGSTKTQYF.

The chain is built from TRBV27 and TRBJ1-3; D gene unclear. There are 12 residues in the CDR3. V dropped 7 bases and J dropped 4 bases, with 8 bases sitting between them. Germline CDR1 reads MNHEY; CDR2 reads SMNVEV (reference sequence). The CDR3 nucleotides read TGTGCCAGCATCAGTGCGGGAAACACCATATATTTT. It encodes CASISAGNTIYF.